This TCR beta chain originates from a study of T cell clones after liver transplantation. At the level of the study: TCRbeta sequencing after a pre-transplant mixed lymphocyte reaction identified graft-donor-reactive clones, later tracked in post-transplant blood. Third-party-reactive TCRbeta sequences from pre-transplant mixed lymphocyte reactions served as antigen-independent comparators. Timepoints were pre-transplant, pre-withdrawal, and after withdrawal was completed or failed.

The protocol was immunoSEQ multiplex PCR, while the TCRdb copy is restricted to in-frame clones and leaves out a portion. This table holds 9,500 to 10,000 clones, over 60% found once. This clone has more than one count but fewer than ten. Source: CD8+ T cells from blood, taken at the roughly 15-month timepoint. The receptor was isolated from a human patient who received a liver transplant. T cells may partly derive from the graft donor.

The CDR3 sequence is CASSPGGQGQETQYF. The DNA for the CDR3 is TGTGCCAGCAGTCCGGGCGGGCAGGGCCAAGAGACCCAGTACTTC. V and J are TRBV28 and TRBJ2-5; D assignment may be TRBD1 or TRBD2 (5 bases each). Germline V gives CDR1 MDHEN, CDR2 SYDVKM. V lost 5 bases and J lost 1, with 14 bases in between. This CDR3 is 15 amino acids long.